A single sample gave rise to the 27 T cell receptor beta chains below, sequenced in a study of tissue T cells after allogeneic stem cell transplantation. The protocol was immunoSEQ multiplex PCR, while the TCRdb copy is restricted to in-frame clones and leaves out a portion. The data show roughly 2,000 clones, about 60% seen once. Adult allogeneic hematopoietic cell transplant recipients with steroid-refractory graft-versus-host disease were prospectively enrolled for research autopsy. The sequencing used transverse colon tissue, collected at autopsy. The origin of the receptors is a male patient aged 60 or over with steroid-refractory graft-versus-host disease after an allogeneic stem cell transplant. Certain T cells may be donor cells from the graft.

The chain recombines TRBV6-2 or TRBV6-3 with TRBJ1-1; TRBD1 might be the D (5 bases). This CDR3 contains 14 residues. The germline V gene has CDR1 MNHEY and CDR2 SVGEGT. The V end was cut by 2 bases, the J end by 5 bases, with 12 bases between. In nucleotides, the CDR3 is TGTGCCAGCAGTTACCTGGGGCTAGGGACTGAAGCTTTCTTT. The encoded protein is CASSYLGLGTEAFF.

In its sample, this clone was seen once. The gene calls are TRBV5-4 and TRBJ1-1; D is unresolved. Trimming shortened V by 0 bases and J by 8 bases, and 5 bases separated the two germline ends. The germline gives CDR1 SGHNT, CDR2 YYREEE (reference sequence). The length of the CDR3 is 11 residues. Here the CDR3 DNA reads TGTGCCAGCAGCTTGGACGAAGAAGCTTTCTTT. It is translated as CASSLDEEAFF.

By share, this clone counts as large. The chain combines TRBV7-6 with TRBJ2-7; D remains ambiguous. The CDR3 is 15 residues long. Germline V CDR1 and CDR2: SGHVS, FNYEAQ. The ends were cut back, 5 bases at V and 3 bases at J, with 17 bases in the middle. CDR3 sequence reads: CASSKDDKFHYEQYF. The CDR3 bases are TGTGCCAGCAGCAAGGATGACAAGTTTCACTACGAGCAGTACTTC.

This clone qualifies as large (0.1 to 1%). The chain uses TRBV2 and TRBJ2-5, with 7 bases identical to TRBD2. The CDR3 totals 14 residues. CDR1 SNHLY and CDR2 FYNNEI come from the germline V gene. V lost 7 bases and J lost 5; bases outside the gene matches: 10. CDR3 region: CASNQGGSGETQYF. The CDR3 DNA follows: TGTGCCAGCAACCAGGGAGGGTCTGGGGAGACCCAGTACTTC.

The rearrangement joins TRBV18 to TRBJ2-1, with TRBD2 matching 7 bases. The germline V gene has CDR1 KGHSH and CDR2 LQKENI. The V segment lost 2 bases and the J segment 3 bases; nucleotides outside the gene matches: 10. The CDR3 totals 17 residues. In DNA form, the CDR3 reads TGTGCCAGCTCACCAACACAGGCGGGGGACCTCTACAATGAGCAGTTCTTC. Amino acids: CASSPTQAGDLYNEQFF.

The CDR3 protein is CASSLGAGANVLTF. Here the CDR3 DNA reads TGTGCCAGCAGCCTAGGGGCTGGGGCCAACGTCCTGACTTTC. The chain has TRBV3-1 (or the pseudogene TRBV3-2) and TRBJ2-6; possibly TRBD1 for D (5 bases). The length of the CDR3 is 14 residues. Germline loops: CDR1 LGHDT, CDR2 YNNKEL (reference sequence). The germline V and J ends were trimmed by 4 bases and 2 bases, with 6 bases remaining between them.

This sequence joins TRBV4-1 and TRBJ1-2; tentatively, D is TRBD1 (6 bases). Germline CDR1 MGHRA, CDR2 YSYEKL. V was cut by 0 bases and J by 4 bases, with 18 bases left in between. This CDR3 contains 17 residues. The CDR3 DNA follows: TGCGCCAGCAGCCAAGAGACAGGCTCCATCGAAATCTATGGCTACACCTTC. It specifies CASSQETGSIEIYGYTF.

V and J are TRBV24-1 and TRBJ1-5; D is undetermined. V lost 1 base and J lost 0, with 9 bases in between. The CDR3 contains 16 residues. Germline V gives CDR1 KGHDR, CDR2 SFDVKD. CDR3 protein: CATSDFQVLSNQPQHF. CDR3 sequence (DNA): TGTGCCACCAGTGATTTCCAGGTTCTTAGCAATCAGCCCCAGCATTTT.

This chain connects TRBV18 to TRBJ2-1; 7 positions agree with TRBD1. Germline CDR1 is KGHSH and CDR2 is LQKENI. The CDR3 totals 14 residues. J was trimmed by 10 bases and V by 5 bases; bases with no gene match: 11. The CDR3 reads CASSADRAGLEQFF. The CDR3 DNA is TGTGCCAGCTCAGCCGACAGGGCCGGTTTGGAGCAGTTCTTC.

Relative to its sample, this clone is large. This sample also contains other DNA sequences that code for the same CDR3. The V gene is TRBV4-3, the J gene TRBJ1-2; perhaps TRBD1 as D (5 bases). This CDR3 is 15 amino acids long. Trimming cost V 0 bases and J 6 bases, with 14 bases left between them. CDR1 is LGHNA and CDR2 is YSLEER in the germline V gene. CDR3 coding DNA: TGCGCCAGCAGCCAAGAGGAAGGCAGGGTGGATGGCTACACCTTC. Its protein is CASSQEEGRVDGYTF.

V is TRBV6-5 and J is TRBJ2-1; 9 bases fit TRBD2. Germline loops: CDR1 MNHEY, CDR2 SVGAGI. J gave up 15 bases and V 5 bases, and 8 bases lay outside the gene matches. The CDR3 length is 12 residues. CDR3 bases: TGTGCCAGCAGTACCCCCGGGACTAGCAGGTTCTTC. Translated, it gives CASSTPGTSRFF.

This clone showed up just once. The CDR3 here is CASSLVGQNSGNEQFF. The CDR3 DNA reads TGTGCCAGCAGCTTAGTAGGACAGAACTCTGGCAATGAGCAGTTCTTC. This sequence joins TRBV7-2 and TRBJ2-1, with TRBD1 as a possible D gene (6 bases). V was clipped by 1 base and J by 6 bases, with 16 bases between them. The CDR3 is made up of 16 amino acids. The germline gives CDR1 SGHTA, CDR2 FQGNSA.

This sequence joins TRBV12-3 or TRBV12-4 and TRBJ2-5, with D unclear. CDR3 length: 12 amino acids. The V end lost 2 bases, the J end lost 5 bases, and 6 bases lay between the germline ends. CDR3 bases: TGTGCCAGCAGTTTAACGAGGGAGACCCAGTACTTC. Amino acid sequence: CASSLTRETQYF.

This clone appeared once. The chain carries TRBV4-2 and TRBJ1-4; D call uncertain. This CDR3 is built from 15 residues. The V and J ends lost 3 bases and 3 bases respectively, with 11 bases between them. The germline V gene encodes CDR1 LGHNA and CDR2 YNFKEQ. The chain's CDR3 is CASSQEQQSNEKLFF. For the CDR3, the DNA is TGTGCCAGCAGCCAGGAACAGCAATCTAATGAAAAACTGTTTTTT.

The chain combines TRBV3-1 (or the pseudogene TRBV3-2) with TRBJ2-5; 7 bases line up with TRBD2. The ends lost 3 bases at V and 7 bases at J; junction bases unmatched: 11. The CDR3 extends over 15 amino acids. Germline CDR1 and CDR2: LGHDT and YNNKEL (reference sequence). This CDR3 reads CASSHRTGGSVTQYF. DNA of the CDR3: TGTGCCAGCAGCCACCGAACGGGGGGATCGGTGACCCAGTACTTC.

V usage is TRBV5-5 and J usage is TRBJ1-2; D gene ambiguous. Germline V CDR1 and CDR2: SGHKS, YYEKEE (reference sequence). The CDR3 contains 14 residues. Trimming pared 0 bases from V and 5 bases from J, leaving 11 bases between. The CDR3 protein is CASSLGAVDYGYTF. CDR3 sequence (DNA): TGTGCCAGCAGCTTGGGGGCGGTTGATTATGGCTACACCTTC.

The V call is TRBV15, the J call TRBJ2-7, with 8 bases fitting TRBD2. This CDR3 is 18 amino acids long. The V segment lost 0 bases and the J segment 0 bases; nucleotides outside the gene matches: 10. CDR1 and CDR2 from the germline V gene are LNHNV and YYDKDF (reference sequence). CDR3 DNA: TGTGCCACCAGCAGAGATCGGGGGGGCGCCCCTGGCTCCTACGAGCAGTACTTC. It codes for CATSRDRGGAPGSYEQYF.

This clone came up a few times. This sequence joins TRBV6-5 and TRBJ2-3; tentatively, D is TRBD1 or TRBD2 (5 bases each). The CDR3 is 13 residues long. Trimming left V 6 bases short and J 0 bases short, with 7 bases between. Germline CDR1 reads MNHEY; CDR2 reads SVGAGI. The CDR3 sequence is CASRRDSTDTQYF. For the CDR3, the DNA is TGTGCCAGCAGGAGGGACAGCACAGATACGCAGTATTTT.

The chain couples TRBV5-4 to TRBJ1-2, with no clear D. CDR3 length: 13 amino acids. V dropped 4 bases and J dropped 4 bases, with 11 bases sitting between them. Germline V gene data show CDR1 as SGHNT and CDR2 as YYREEE (reference sequence). The CDR3 DNA reads as TGTGCCAGCAGCGCCCGGACCTCCTATGGCTACACCTTC. This encodes CASSARTSYGYTF.

The chain has TRBV27 and TRBJ1-4, with 11 bases that match TRBD1. The CDR3 spans 15 residues. Germline V lookup: CDR1 MNHEY, CDR2 SMNVEV (reference sequence). J gave up 7 bases and V 1 base, and 2 bases lay outside the gene matches. The CDR3 is CASSLLGTGGEKLFF. In DNA form, the CDR3 reads TGTGCCAGCAGTTTATTGGGGACAGGGGGTGAAAAACTGTTTTTT.

The chain uses TRBV11-2 and TRBJ2-2; D might be TRBD2 (7 bases). This CDR3 has 13 amino acids. Germline values: CDR1 SGHAT, CDR2 FQNNGV. Between the trimmed V and J ends, which lost 6 bases and 5 bases, there was a span of 10 bases. This chain's CDR3 is CASSGGATGELFF. The CDR3 region has the DNA TGTGCCAGCAGTGGGGGGGCAACCGGGGAGCTGTTTTTT. Full variable domain (remainder filled in from reference TRBV11-2 and TRBJ2-2): EAGVAQSPRYKIIEKRQSVAFWCNPISGHATLYWYQQILGQGPKLLIQFQNNGVVDDSQLPKDRFSAERLKGVDSTLKIQPAKLEDSAVYLCASSGGATGELFFGEGSRLTVL.

The gene calls are TRBV7-3 and TRBJ2-1, with D uncertain. Trimming took off 5 bases at V and 7 bases at J, with 15 bases between the two ends. The germline CDR1 and CDR2 sequences are SGHTA and FQGTGA. The CDR3 runs 14 residues. Here the CDR3 reads CASSPTYYKNEQFF. CDR3 DNA: TGTGCCAGCAGCCCCACCTATTACAAAAATGAGCAGTTCTTC.

The V gene is TRBV15, the J gene TRBJ1-3, with D perhaps TRBD1 (6 bases). There are 16 residues in the CDR3. The germline gives CDR1 LNHNV, CDR2 YYDKDF (reference sequence). The germline V and J ends were trimmed by 2 bases and 0 bases, with 11 bases remaining between them. For the CDR3, the DNA is TGTGCCACCAGCAGACAAGGGGGTTACTCTGGAAACACCATATATTTT. Translation gives CATSRQGGYSGNTIYF.

The chain joins TRBV18 to TRBJ1-2; D gene uncertain. The CDR3 sequence is 11 residues long. V lost 11 bases and J 7 bases, leaving 14 bases between the germline ends. CDR1 KGHSH and CDR2 LQKENI come from the germline V gene. CDR3 coding DNA: TGTGCCGCAGTCGGCAACGGTGGCTACACCTTC. It translates to CAAVGNGGYTF.

This clone appeared a few times. The V gene is TRBV7-9, the J gene TRBJ2-1; D uncertain. This CDR3 comprises 11 residues. CDR1 and CDR2 from the germline V gene are SEHNR and FQNEAQ (reference sequence). Trimming stripped 0 bases from V and 10 bases from J, with 4 bases between. The CDR3 spells CASSLAVEQFF. The CDR3 nucleotides are TGTGCCAGCAGCTTAGCCGTCGAGCAGTTCTTC.

This clone has more than one count but fewer than ten. CDR3 sequence: CASSLGLGQPQHF. The CDR3 DNA sequence: TGTGCCAGCAGCTTAGGGTTGGGTCAGCCCCAGCATTTT. The rearrangement uses TRBV7-9 and TRBJ1-5; D is unresolved. CDR1 is SEHNR and CDR2 is FQNEAQ in the germline V gene (reference sequence). The V end lost 1 base, the J end lost 6 bases, and 7 bases lay between the germline ends. The CDR3 is 13 amino acids.

This chain uses TRBV3-1 (or the pseudogene TRBV3-2) with TRBJ2-2; the D gene could be TRBD1 or TRBD2 (5 bases each). Germline V gene data show CDR1 as LGHDT and CDR2 as YNNKEL (reference sequence). The CDR3 totals 12 residues. V was shortened by 3 bases and J by 9 bases, with 8 bases between the two germline ends. The CDR3 DNA follows: TGTGCCAGCAGCCAGCAGGGACGGGAGCTGTTTTTT. As protein: CASSQQGRELFF.